The rows below give T cell receptor beta chains drawn from one sample of a study of cytomegalovirus exposure and HLA in healthy donors. Sequencing was performed with immunoSEQ multiplex PCR; in TCRdb, only in-frame clones are kept and a portion is missing. This repertoire shows some 160,000 clones, roughly 78% found once; its top ten account for 3% to 3.5%. What was sequenced was PBMCs. Receptor source: a woman aged 40 to 50 in good health and CMV-seronegative. Both conserved end residues are trimmed from each CDR3. D genes are given only for firm matches.

TRBJ2-7,TRBD1,TRBV6-1,ASSGDRGLFTASYEQY
TRBJ2-5,.,TRBV14,ASSQDYRGETQY
TRBJ2-5,TRBD2,TRBV27,ASSSAGGSAHETQY
TRBJ2-1,TRBD2,TRBV7-3,ASSLNRAGALNEQF
TRBJ1-2,.,TRBV6-6,ASSYPPNYGYT
TRBJ1-6,TRBD1,TRBV7-6,ASSFRTGEGYSPLH
TRBJ1-6,TRBD1,TRBV6-5,ASSYRQGMGSPLH
TRBJ1-1,TRBD1,TRBV6-6,ASSHRQGNTEAF
TRBJ2-2,.,TRBV19,ASSIGEGQVNTGELF
TRBJ2-7,TRBD2,TRBV7-9,ASSGGLGHSYEQY
TRBJ1-2,.,TRBV28,ASSLVGDYGYT
TRBJ2-7,TRBD1,TRBV5-8,ASSFWDRGDYEQY
TRBJ2-7,TRBD2,TRBV5-1,ASSSPLAGGGEQY
TRBJ2-2,.,TRBV5-1,ASTGVVPTGELF
TRBJ2-5,TRBD1,TRBV7-6,ASSFGTDVEQY
TRBJ2-7,.,TRBV10-1,ASSDTFRRGAYEQY
TRBJ2-1,TRBD2,TRBV7-3,ASSPSGTLAGGPQF
TRBJ1-4,.,TRBV28,ASSPPRGAREKLF
TRBJ1-1,TRBD1,TRBV11-1,ASSFDRGEAF
TRBJ2-6,TRBD1,TRBV5-6,ASSFVQGAWGANVLT
TRBJ1-1,.,TRBV5-1,ASSFYTGQEAF
TRBJ1-5,.,TRBV19,ASSIDPRLSNQPQH
TRBJ1-2,TRBD1,TRBV7-9,ASSPRTGWGVADGYT
TRBJ2-7,.,TRBV6-1,ASSERGRGEGSYEQY
TRBJ1-2,TRBD1,TRBV6-5,ASSYRRTGGDGYT
TRBJ2-5,TRBD1,TRBV7-8,ASSLGIGGRAETQY
TRBJ2-1,TRBD2,TRBV7-9,ASSLSLADEQF
TRBJ1-3,.,TRBV6-5,ASSARVPPGNTIY
TRBJ1-1,TRBD1,TRBV6-5,ASSYDRGNTEAF
TRBJ1-1,TRBD1,TRBV5-4,ASSFIQGVAEAF
TRBJ1-2,TRBD1,TRBV10-2,ASSAPGQGSYGYT
TRBJ1-1,.,TRBV13,ASRATGMNTEAF
TRBJ2-1,.,TRBV5-4,ASTIGLTNEQF
TRBJ2-3,TRBD2,TRBV6-5,ASSSAGGRADTQY
TRBJ2-7,TRBD2,TRBV6-1,ASSEGLAETYEQY
TRBJ2-3,.,TRBV2,ATRRGGTSTDTQY
TRBJ2-6,.,TRBV5-1,ASGTGSGANVLT
TRBJ2-3,TRBD2,TRBV7-8,ASSLRTSGAKDTQY
TRBJ2-1,TRBD2,TRBV2,ASSGTSGGVDEQF
TRBJ2-1,TRBD2,TRBV12-5,ASGLRLAGGSTHEQF
TRBJ2-1,TRBD2,TRBV6-1,ASSIAGVSYNEQF
TRBJ2-7,.,TRBV5-6,ASSVLTTRGSYEQY
TRBJ1-2,.,TRBV14,ASSPAGANYGYT
TRBJ1-5,.,TRBV19,ASHRQGSQPQH
TRBJ2-5,.,TRBV7-9,ASSLGSYETQY
TRBJ1-2,.,TRBV19,ASSGRGTASPNYGYT
TRBJ2-3,TRBD1,TRBV28,ASSRDRGRADTQY
TRBJ2-1,.,TRBV2,ASTRAESDEQF
TRBJ1-2,.,TRBV18,ASSPRSDYGYT
TRBJ1-1,TRBD1,TRBV5-4,ASSTSGQGANTEAF
TRBJ1-2,.,TRBV2,ASRADSDGYT
TRBJ1-5,.,TRBV7-8,ASSLYYGGNQPQH
TRBJ1-2,.,TRBV5-4,ASSTWTGDYGYT
TRBJ1-2,TRBD1,TRBV29-1,SVDPDRVRGYT
TRBJ1-1,.,TRBV27,ASSFGGEGIAF